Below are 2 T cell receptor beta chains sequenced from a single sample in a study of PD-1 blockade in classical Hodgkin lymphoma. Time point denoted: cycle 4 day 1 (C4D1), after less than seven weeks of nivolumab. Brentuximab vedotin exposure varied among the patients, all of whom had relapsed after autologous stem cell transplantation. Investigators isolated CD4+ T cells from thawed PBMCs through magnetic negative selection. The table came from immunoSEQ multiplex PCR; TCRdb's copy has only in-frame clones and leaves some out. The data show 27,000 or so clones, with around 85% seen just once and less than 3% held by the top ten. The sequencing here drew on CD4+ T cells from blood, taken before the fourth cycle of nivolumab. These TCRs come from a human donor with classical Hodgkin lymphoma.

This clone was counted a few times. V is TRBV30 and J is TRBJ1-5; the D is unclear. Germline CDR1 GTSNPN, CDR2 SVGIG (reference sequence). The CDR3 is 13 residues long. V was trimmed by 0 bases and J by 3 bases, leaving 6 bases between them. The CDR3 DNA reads TGTGCCTGGAGTGTGCAAACCAATCAGCCCCAGCATTTT. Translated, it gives CAWSVQTNQPQHF.

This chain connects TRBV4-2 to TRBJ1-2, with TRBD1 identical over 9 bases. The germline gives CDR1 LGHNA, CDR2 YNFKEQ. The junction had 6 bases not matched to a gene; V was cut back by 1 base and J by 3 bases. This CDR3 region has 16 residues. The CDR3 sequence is CASSQAAQGAYYGYTF. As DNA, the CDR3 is TGTGCCAGCAGCCAAGCGGCACAGGGGGCTTACTATGGCTACACCTTC.